These 9 T cell receptor beta chains came from one sample sequenced in a study of PD-L1 blockade in urothelial cancer. Time point given: pretreatment peripheral blood. Method: immunoSEQ multiplex PCR; TCRdb's copy keeps in-frame clones and lacks some. The sample includes roughly 120,000 clones, less than 85% of them seen just once. Material: PBMCs, obtained around atezolizumab (anti-PD-L1) treatment. The receptors were sampled from a man between 50 and 59 years old with urothelial cancer.

The sample holds a few counts of this clone. V is TRBV7-9 and J is TRBJ2-5, with TRBD1 identical over 9 bases. The CDR3 extends over 14 amino acids. Germline loops: CDR1 SEHNR, CDR2 FQNEAQ (reference sequence). The J segment lost 5 bases and the V segment lost 5 bases, leaving 6 bases of the junction unmatched. The CDR3: CASSLGTGSETQYF. DNA of the CDR3: TGTGCCAGCAGCCTTGGGACAGGGTCGGAGACCCAGTACTTC.

The chain links TRBV5-1 to TRBJ2-5, with a tentative D call TRBD1 (6 bases). Trimming shortened V by 3 bases and J by 5 bases, and 20 bases separated the two germline ends. CDR1 and CDR2 (germline): SGHRS, YFSETQ. The CDR3 runs 16 residues. The CDR3 bases are TGCGCCAGCAGCTCATTTCGTACAGGGTTGCCGGAGACCCAGTACTTC. Its translation is CASSSFRTGLPETQYF.

This sequence joins TRBV2 and TRBJ1-4; D perhaps matches TRBD1 (6 bases). The V gene's germline CDR1 is SNHLY and CDR2 FYNNEI. This CDR3 contains 16 residues. Trimming stripped 2 bases from V and 8 bases from J, with 18 bases between. CDR3 protein: CASSEKTGLGKEKLFF. CDR3 nucleotide sequence: TGTGCCAGCAGTGAAAAAACAGGGCTAGGGAAAGAAAAACTGTTTTTT.

V usage is TRBV6-1 and J usage is TRBJ1-2; D is unresolved. The CDR3 is 15 amino acids. CDR1 and CDR2 (germline): MNHNS, SASEGT. The germline V and J ends were trimmed by 4 bases and 4 bases, with 16 bases remaining between them. CDR3 amino acids: CASSGAGVKGYGYTF. CDR3 DNA: TGTGCCAGCAGTGGTGCCGGGGTTAAGGGCTATGGCTACACCTTC.

This clone was seen a few times. CDR3 in DNA: TGTGCCAGCCAACGCGGCATGGGGCGGCCCCAGCATTTT. Amino acid sequence: CASQRGMGRPQHF. The rearrangement links TRBV18 to TRBJ1-5, with a tentative D call TRBD1 (5 bases). V lost 8 bases and J 9 bases, leaving 17 bases between the germline ends. This CDR3 contains 13 residues. Germline V CDR1 and CDR2: KGHSH, LQKENI.

The chain uses TRBV6-5 and TRBJ1-1; D possibly corresponds to TRBD1 (6 bases). Trimming took off 0 bases at V and 1 base at J, with 6 bases between the two ends. This CDR3 contains 14 residues. The germline V gene encodes CDR1 MNHEY and CDR2 SVGAGI. In DNA form, the CDR3 reads TGTGCCAGCAGTTACTCCAGGGGGAACACTGAAGCTTTCTTT. Amino acid sequence: CASSYSRGNTEAFF.

This rearrangement joins TRBV20-1 to TRBJ2-5, with D perhaps matching TRBD2 (5 bases). The CDR3 consists of 11 residues. Germline loops: CDR1 DFQATT, CDR2 SNEGSKA (reference sequence). Trimming removed 6 bases from V and 9 bases from J, with 14 bases in between. The CDR3 here is CSAPEFGAQYF. The CDR3 DNA is TGCAGTGCCCCCGAGTTCGGGGCCCAGTACTTC.

The J gene is TRBJ2-2, the V gene TRBV6-1, with 8 nucleotides matching TRBD1. This CDR3 contains 15 residues. After removal of 2 bases from V and 7 bases from J, the junction contained 6 bases not matched to a gene. CDR1 MNHNS and CDR2 SASEGT come from the germline V gene. The CDR3, as DNA: TGTGCCAGCAGTGAACCACTCAGGGGGCACGGGGAGCTGTTTTTT. Amino acids: CASSEPLRGHGELFF.

The chain links TRBV21-1 to TRBJ1-4; the D call TRBD1 from the table was never checked on the DNA. TRBV21-1 is labeled a pseudogene. CDR3 length: 12 residues. The CDR3 is CASSKVGRRMFF. The DNA of the CDR3 is TGTGCCAGCAGCAAAGTGGGCAGACGAATGTTTTTT.